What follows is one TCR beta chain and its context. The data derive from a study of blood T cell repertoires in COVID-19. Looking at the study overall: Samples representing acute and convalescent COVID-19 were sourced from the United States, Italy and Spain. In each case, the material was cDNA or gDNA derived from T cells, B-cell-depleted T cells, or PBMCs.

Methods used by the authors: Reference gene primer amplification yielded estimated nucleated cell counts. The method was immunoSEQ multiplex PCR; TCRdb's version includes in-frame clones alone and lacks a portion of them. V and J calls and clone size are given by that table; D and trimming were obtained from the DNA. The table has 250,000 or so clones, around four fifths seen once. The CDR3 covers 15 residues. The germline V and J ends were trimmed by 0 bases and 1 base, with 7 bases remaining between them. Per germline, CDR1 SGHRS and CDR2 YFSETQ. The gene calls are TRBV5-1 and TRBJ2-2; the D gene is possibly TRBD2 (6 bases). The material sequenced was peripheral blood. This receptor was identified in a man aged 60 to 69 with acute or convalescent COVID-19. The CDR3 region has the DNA TGCGCCAGCAGCTTGGGTAGCGGGAACACCGGGGAGCTGTTTTTT. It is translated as CASSLGSGNTGELFF.